This T cell receptor beta chain was sequenced during a study of vaccination and CD4 T cells after COVID-19. Comments on this clonotype: Its antigen is not identified.

Documented treatment: roughly 10-day PBMC culture with coronavirus spike peptide pools or control peptides (ViraFEST assay). Cultured CD4+ T cells had their DNA profiled by the Oncomine TCR Beta short-read assay. TCRdb redid the calling of the PCR reads with MiXCR, one entry per CDR3 protein. Of 10,000 to 15,000 distinct CDR3 sequences in the sample, approximately 60% were seen once. The CDR3 is made up of 14 amino acids. Per the germline V gene, CDR1 is SEHNR and CDR2 is FQNEAQ (reference sequence). V dropped 1 base and J dropped 2 bases, with 7 bases sitting between them. This receptor was obtained from a human donor who had recovered from COVID-19. The rearrangement uses TRBV7-9 and TRBJ2-3, with D unresolved. Input material: CD4+ T cells from blood, cultured in vitro. The CDR3 reads CASSLELDTDTQYF. The CDR3 DNA is TGTGCCAGCAGCTTAGAGCTCGACACAGATACGCAGTATTTT. Using reference TRBV7-9 and TRBJ2-3 for the parts outside the CDR3, the full variable domain is DTGVSQNPRHKITKRGQNVTFRCDPISEHNRLYWYRQTLGQGPEFLTYFQNEAQLEKSRLLSDRFSAERPKGSFSTLEIQRTEQGDSAMYLCASSLELDTDTQYFGPGTRLTVL.